This T cell receptor beta chain was identified during a study of T cell repertoires in cytomegalovirus infection. Study-wide background: HLA-C-restricted CMV epitopes, recently identified, and well-studied HLA-B-restricted ones were used by the study.

There are 14 residues in the CDR3. CDR1 and CDR2 (germline): SGHTA, FQGNSA. Trimming took 9 bases from V and 5 from J, leaving 17 bases between them. MiXCR was run by TCRdb on the reads, yielding one entry per CDR3 protein. Altogether about 310,000 distinct CDR3 sequences are present, around a quarter being singletons, with the ten largest covering about an eighth. Broader study findings: CMV-specific TCR beta clonotypes restricted by HLA-C dominated the ex vivo response. Cumulative public TCR beta family frequency identified CMV carriers with the relevant HLA.

With regard to this clonotype: What it recognizes is unknown.

This sequence originates from a human donor in good health (CMV status not recorded). Some clones in this sample may be carry-over from other donors' samples. This material consisted of cultured PBMCs, taken from culture after CMV antigen stimulation. The chain is built from TRBV7-2 and TRBJ2-1; D might be TRBD2 (6 bases). As DNA, the CDR3 is TGTGCCAGTCTTGGACGTCGGACTAACAATGAGCAGTTCTTC. Amino acid sequence: CASLGRRTNNEQFF. The full variable domain, completed using reference TRBV7-2 and TRBJ2-1, is GAGVSQSPSNKVTEKGKDVELRCDPISGHTALYWYRQSLGQGLEFLIYFQGNSAPDKSGLPSDRFSAERTGGSVSTLTIQRTQQEDSAVYLCASLGRRTNNEQFFGPGTRLTVL.